These 5 T cell receptor beta chains originate from one sample sequenced in a study of T cell changes during pregnancy in multiple sclerosis (dated by TCRdb to 2018 to 2020). The library was obtained by the immunoSEQ multiplex PCR assay. TCRdb holds this immuneACCESS table with in-frame rearrangements only. Some clones are missing; in checked studies, unresolved V genes explain under half, and the rest has no known cause. The sample profile shows around 56,000 clones; around 85% of them were found once. Of the sample, about 0.4% falls within the top ten clones. The sample was CD4+ T cells from peripheral blood mononuclear cells, taken in the third trimester of pregnancy. The receptors come from a female donor with multiple sclerosis, enrolled in a pregnancy study.

The V and J genes are TRBV6-1 and TRBJ2-3; 10 bases map to TRBD1. CDR3 length equals 13 residues. The germline V gene has CDR1 MNHNS and CDR2 SASEGT. V lost 2 bases, J lost 14 bases, and 7 bases stayed unmatched. CDR3 bases: TGTGCCAGCAGTGAAAAGAGTGGGACAGGGGTGTATTTT. This gives the protein CASSEKSGTGVYF.

This chain links TRBV6-4 with TRBJ2-1, with TRBD2 matching 10 bases. CDR1 is MRHNA, CDR2 SNTAGT, per germline. The CDR3 extends over 16 amino acids. J gave up 0 bases and V 3 bases, and 2 bases lay outside the gene matches. The CDR3 DNA follows: TGTGCCAGCAGTGAGTTAGCGGGAGGCTCCTACAATGAGCAGTTCTTC. Protein sequence: CASSELAGGSYNEQFF.

This clone occurred once. The V gene is TRBV27, the J gene TRBJ1-2, with D maybe TRBD1 (6 bases). Deletions cut 8 bases from V and 1 base from J, with 17 bases between. The CDR3 is 15 amino acids. CDR1 MNHEY and CDR2 SMNVEV come from the germline V gene (reference sequence). CDR3 in amino acids: CASGQSKGFNYGYTF. The CDR3 bases are TGTGCCAGCGGACAGTCAAAGGGGTTTAACTATGGCTACACCTTC.

CDR3 in amino acids: CARAGTGGYEQYF. CDR3 DNA: TGTGCCAGGGCCGGGACGGGGGGCTACGAGCAGTACTTC. The chain carries TRBV2 and TRBJ2-7, with 7 bases aligning to TRBD2. The CDR3 consists of 13 residues. Trimming removed 9 bases from V and 3 bases from J; junction bases left unmatched: 8. CDR1 is SNHLY and CDR2 is FYNNEI in the germline V gene.

This clone was recorded a few times. The chain couples TRBV6-6 to TRBJ2-3; a weak D match, TRBD1 (5 bases). V dropped 2 bases and J dropped 7 bases, with 13 bases sitting between them. The CDR3 has 14 residues. Germline V gene data show CDR1 as MNHNY and CDR2 as SVGAGI (reference sequence). DNA of the CDR3: TGTGCCAGCAGTTACGCGGAAGGGGCAAATACGCAGTATTTT. Translating it yields CASSYAEGANTQYF.